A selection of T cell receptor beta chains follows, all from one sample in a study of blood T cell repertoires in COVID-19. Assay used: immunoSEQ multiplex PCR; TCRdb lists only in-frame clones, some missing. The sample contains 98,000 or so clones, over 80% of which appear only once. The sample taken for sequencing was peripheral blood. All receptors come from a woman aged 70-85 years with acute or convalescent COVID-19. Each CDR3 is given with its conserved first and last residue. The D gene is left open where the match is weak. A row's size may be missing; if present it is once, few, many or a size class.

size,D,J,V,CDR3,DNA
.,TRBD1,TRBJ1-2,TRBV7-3,CASSIGTGNGYTF,TGTGCCAGCAGCATAGGGACAGGGAATGGCTACACCTTC
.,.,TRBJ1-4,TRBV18,CASSTNRAGDNEKLFF,TGTGCCAGCTCAACAAACAGGGCCGGGGATAATGAAAAACTGTTTTTT
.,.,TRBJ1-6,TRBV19,CASSMEDSLTRNSPLHF,TGTGCCAGTAGTATGGAAGACAGTCTTACGAGGAATTCACCCCTCCACTTT
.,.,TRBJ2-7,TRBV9,CASSPRGHEQYF,TGTGCCAGCAGCCCCAGAGGCCACGAGCAGTACTTC
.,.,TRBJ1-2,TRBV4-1,CASSQPAWGSSYGYTF,TGCGCCAGCAGCCAACCAGCCTGGGGCAGCTCCTATGGCTACACCTTC
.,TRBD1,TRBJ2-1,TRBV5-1,CASSLGARGNEQFF,TGCGCCAGCAGCTTGGGAGCCAGGGGGAATGAGCAGTTCTTC
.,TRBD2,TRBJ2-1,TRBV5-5,CASIHVRLAGSSYNEQFF,TGTGCCAGCATCCACGTGAGGCTAGCGGGGAGCTCCTACAATGAGCAGTTCTTC
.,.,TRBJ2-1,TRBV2,CASIFEGAYNEQFF,TGTGCCAGCATCTTTGAGGGGGCCTACAATGAGCAGTTCTTC
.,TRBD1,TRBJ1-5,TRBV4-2,CASSQDRRGQQPQHF,TGTGCCAGCAGCCAAGATAGGAGGGGGCAGCAGCCCCAGCATTTT
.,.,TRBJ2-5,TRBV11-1,CASRSGTRGGETQYF,TGTGCCAGTAGGAGTGGGACACGGGGCGGAGAGACCCAGTACTTC
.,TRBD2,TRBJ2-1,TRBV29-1,CSVEDSGRANEQFF,TGCAGCGTTGAAGATAGCGGGAGGGCCAATGAGCAGTTCTTC
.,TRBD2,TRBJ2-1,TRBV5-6,CASSPTSSHNEQFF,TGTGCCAGCAGCCCGACTAGCTCCCACAATGAGCAGTTCTTC
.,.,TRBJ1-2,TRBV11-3,CASSLYGAGYTF,TGTGCCAGCAGCTTGTACGGAGCTGGCTACACCTTC
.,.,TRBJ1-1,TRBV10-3,CAIRPPSGTEAFF,TGTGCCATCAGGCCCCCCTCGGGCACTGAAGCTTTCTTT
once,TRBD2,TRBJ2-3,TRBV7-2,CASSFIAGGRGPDTQYF,TGTGCCAGCAGCTTTATAGCGGGGGGCAGGGGTCCAGATACGCAGTATTTT
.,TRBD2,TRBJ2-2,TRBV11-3,CASSLNSWPSGRPGELFF,TGTGCCAGCAGCTTAAATTCGTGGCCTAGCGGGAGACCCGGGGAGCTGTTTTTT
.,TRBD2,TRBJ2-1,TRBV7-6,CASSSQTSGTRFNNEQFF,TGTGCCAGCAGCTCTCAGACTAGCGGGACCCGATTTAACAATGAGCAGTTCTTC
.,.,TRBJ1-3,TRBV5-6,CASSLFPDTSSGNTIYF,TGTGCCAGCAGCTTGTTTCCGGACACCAGCTCTGGAAACACCATATATTTT
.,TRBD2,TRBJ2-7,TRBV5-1,CASSGDSGTGEQYF,TGCGCCAGCAGCGGTGATAGCGGGACCGGTGAGCAGTACTTC
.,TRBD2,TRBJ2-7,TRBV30,CAWRWREATSYEQYF,TGTGCCTGGAGATGGCGGGAGGCAACCTCCTACGAGCAGTACTTC
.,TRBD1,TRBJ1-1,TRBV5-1,CASSLDRGTNTEAFF,TGCGCCAGCAGCTTGGACAGGGGAACCAACACTGAAGCTTTCTTT
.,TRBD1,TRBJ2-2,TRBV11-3,CASSPSMTGATGELFF,TGTGCCAGCAGCCCATCGATGACAGGGGCAACCGGGGAGCTGTTTTTT
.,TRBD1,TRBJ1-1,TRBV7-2,CASSLNRDRGEAFF,TGTGCCAGCAGCTTGAACCGGGACAGGGGTGAAGCTTTCTTT
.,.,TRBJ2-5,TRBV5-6,CASSLAIGETQYF,TGTGCCAGCAGCTTGGCTATCGGGGAGACCCAGTACTTC
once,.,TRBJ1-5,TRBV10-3,CATRGQSSNQPQHF,TGTGCCACCCGCGGACAGAGCAGCAATCAGCCCCAGCATTTT
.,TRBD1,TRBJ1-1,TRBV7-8,CASSLITNSARDRDLNTEAFF,TGTGCCAGCAGCTTAATAACCAACTCCGCCCGGGACAGGGATTTGAACACTGAAGCTTTCTTT
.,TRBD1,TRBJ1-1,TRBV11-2,CASSWGQGTEAFF,TGTGCCAGCAGCTGGGGACAGGGCACTGAAGCTTTCTTT
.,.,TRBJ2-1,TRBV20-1,CSASLEGRNEQFF,TGCAGTGCTAGTTTAGAGGGTAGGAATGAGCAGTTCTTC
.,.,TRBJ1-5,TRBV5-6,CASSLKGVGNQPQHF,TGTGCCAGCAGCTTGAAGGGGGTGGGCAATCAGCCCCAGCATTTT
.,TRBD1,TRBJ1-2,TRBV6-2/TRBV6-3,CASSFDRGLGYTF,TGTGCCAGCAGCTTCGACAGGGGGCTTGGCTACACCTTC
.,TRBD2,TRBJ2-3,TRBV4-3,CASSLYLAGGGTDTQYF,TGCGCCAGCAGTCTTTATTTAGCGGGGGGTGGCACAGATACGCAGTATTTT
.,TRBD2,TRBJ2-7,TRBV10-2,CASCLAGATEQYF,TGCGCCAGCTGCTTAGCGGGAGCAACCGAGCAGTACTTC
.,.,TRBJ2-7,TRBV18,CASSPPGGSYEQYF,TGTGCCAGCTCACCACCGGGAGGATCCTACGAGCAGTACTTC
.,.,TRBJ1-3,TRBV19,CASRSPGHPSSGNTIYF,TGTGCCAGTAGATCACCCGGACACCCAAGCTCTGGAAACACCATATATTTT
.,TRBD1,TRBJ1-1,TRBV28,CASPPARQGVTEAFF,TGTGCCAGCCCACCGGCCAGACAGGGCGTTACTGAAGCTTTCTTT
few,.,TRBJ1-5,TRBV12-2,CASRGQGPWGNQPQHF,TGTGCAAGTCGCGGGCAGGGCCCTTGGGGCAATCAGCCCCAGCATTTT
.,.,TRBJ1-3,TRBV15,CATSSWASGNTIYF,TGTGCCACCAGCAGCTGGGCAAGCGGAAACACCATATATTTT
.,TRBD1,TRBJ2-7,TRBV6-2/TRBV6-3,CASSYSNRGSHEQYF,TGTGCCAGCAGTTACTCGAACAGGGGGTCCCACGAGCAGTACTTC
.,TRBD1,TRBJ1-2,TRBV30,CAWSILQGAPGYTF,TGTGCCTGGAGTATCCTACAGGGGGCTCCTGGCTACACCTTC
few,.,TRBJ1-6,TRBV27,CASSRGNSPLHF,TGTGCCAGCAGTCGGGGGAATTCACCCCTCCACTTT
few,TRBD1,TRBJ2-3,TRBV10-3,CAIRPGGANTDTQYF,TGTGCCATCAGGCCAGGGGGCGCCAACACAGATACGCAGTATTTT
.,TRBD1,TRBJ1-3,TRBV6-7,CASSYPMDRFSGNTIYF,TGTGCCAGCAGTTATCCTATGGACAGGTTCTCTGGAAACACCATATATTTT
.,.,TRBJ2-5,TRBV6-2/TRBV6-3,CASSYSGLGGAQYF,TGTGCCAGCAGTTACTCTGGTCTAGGGGGAGCCCAGTACTTC
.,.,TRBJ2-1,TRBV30,CAWNGGYNEQFF,TGTGCCTGGAACGGCGGATACAATGAGCAGTTCTTC
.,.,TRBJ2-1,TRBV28,CASSGERGGHGQSYNEQFF,TGTGCCAGCAGTGGGGAACGCGGGGGCCACGGGCAGTCCTACAATGAGCAGTTCTTC